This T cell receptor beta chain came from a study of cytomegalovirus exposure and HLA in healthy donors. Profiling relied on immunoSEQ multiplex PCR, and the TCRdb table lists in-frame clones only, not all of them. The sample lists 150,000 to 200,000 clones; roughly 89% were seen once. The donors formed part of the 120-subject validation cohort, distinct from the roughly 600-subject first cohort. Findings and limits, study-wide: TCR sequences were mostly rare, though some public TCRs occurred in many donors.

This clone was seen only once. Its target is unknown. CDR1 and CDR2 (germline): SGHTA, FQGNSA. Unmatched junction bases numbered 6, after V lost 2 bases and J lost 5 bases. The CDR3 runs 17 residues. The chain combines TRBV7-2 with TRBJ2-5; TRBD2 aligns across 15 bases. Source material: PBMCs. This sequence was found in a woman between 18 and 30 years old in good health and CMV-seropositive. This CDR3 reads CASSLKGLAGGRETQYF. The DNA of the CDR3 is TGTGCCAGCAGCTTAAAGGGACTAGCGGGAGGTAGGGAGACCCAGTACTTC. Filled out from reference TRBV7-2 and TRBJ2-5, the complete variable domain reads GAGVSQSPSNKVTEKGKDVELRCDPISGHTALYWYRQSLGQGLEFLIYFQGNSAPDKSGLPSDRFSAERTGGSVSTLTIQRTQQEDSAVYLCASSLKGLAGGRETQYFGPGTRLLVL.